This T cell receptor beta chain comes out of a study of CD4 T cells in relation to SARS-CoV-2 and coronaviruses. Study-level background: TCR beta CDR3s were sequenced after approximately nine-day antigen culture of PBMCs. Controls used an HIV-1 Nef peptide pool or no peptide. Study-wide points: Samples before the pandemic and after infection were not matched within any donor.

Sequencing used immunoSEQ multiplex PCR; TCRdb keeps in-frame clones, though not all of them. The table includes about 19,000 clones, over 65% detected once. Unexposed donor CD4+ T cells date from about 2011-2018, before the COVID-19 pandemic. CD4+ T cells were isolated from the cells after more than nine days of culture. Cultures held roughly 2 million PBMCs per well with around 9.4 IU/ml IL-2. This CDR3 has 14 amino acids. The V and J ends lost 5 bases and 0 bases respectively, with 9 bases between them. Per the germline V gene, CDR1 is LGHNT and CDR2 is FRNRAP. This clone was seen more than once but under ten times. Its antigen is currently unknown.

This rearrangement joins TRBV12-5 to TRBJ2-3; D gene ambiguous. The sequence derives from a human donor in good health. The sequencing sample was made of CD4+ T cells from PBMCs, cultured in vitro. The CDR3 DNA follows: TGTGCTAGTGGTCTCCAGACGAGCACAGATACGCAGTATTTT. Protein sequence: CASGLQTSTDTQYF.